What follows are 26 T cell receptor beta chains derived from one specimen sequenced in a study of CD8 T cells in Susac syndrome. Roughly 0.5 to 1 ug RNA was reverse transcribed with random hexamers. Using its own MiXCR run on the immunoSEQ multiplex PCR reads, TCRdb lists one record per CDR3 protein. The data show about 300,000 distinct CDR3 sequences, 92% seen once. The sequencing input was CD4+ T cells from PBMCs. These receptor sequences come from a human donor with multiple sclerosis.

V is TRBV10-3 and J is TRBJ2-1, with D uncertain. The V gene lost 6 bases and the J gene lost 0 bases, with 9 bases spanning the gap. The CDR3 contains 14 residues. The germline CDR1 and CDR2 sequences are ENHRY and SYGVKD. In DNA form, the CDR3 reads TGTGCCATCAGCTCTGCCCCCTCCTACAATGAGCAGTTCTTC. Translating gives CAISSAPSYNEQFF.

This clonotype was seen just once. V gene TRBV18 combines with J gene TRBJ1-3, with 8 bases lining up with TRBD1. Germline CDR1 is KGHSH and CDR2 is LQKENI. The CDR3 is 18 amino acids. V was clipped by 3 bases and J by 0 bases; unmatched bases: 10. The CDR3 nucleotides read TGTGCCAGCTCACCGACTATGGGACAGGTCTTCTCTGGAAACACCATATATTTT. Protein sequence: CASSPTMGQVFSGNTIYF.

The chain combines TRBV29-1 with TRBJ1-3, with D possibly matching TRBD1 (5 bases). The V end was cut by 5 bases, the J end by 2 bases, with 13 bases between. This CDR3 has 14 residues. Germline lookup yields CDR1 SQVTM and CDR2 ANQGSEA. This chain's CDR3 is CSVKRGGTGNTIYF. The CDR3 DNA follows: TGCAGCGTTAAACGCGGGGGGACTGGAAACACCATATATTTT.

This clonotype was found once. This sequence joins TRBV3-1 and TRBJ2-7; 10 nucleotides align to TRBD1. V trimming: 0 bases; J trimming: 5 bases; junction bases outside the gene matches: 4. The CDR3 contains 15 residues. Germline V gene sequence: CDR1 LGHDT, CDR2 YNNKEL (reference sequence). The CDR3 bases are TGTGCCAGCAGCCAAGAGGGGGGACAGGGGAACGAGCAGTACTTC. It yields the protein CASSQEGGQGNEQYF.

This rearrangement joins TRBV3-1 to TRBJ1-2, with D unresolved. Trimming took 0 bases from V and 8 from J, leaving 7 bases between them. Germline CDR1 reads LGHDT; CDR2 reads YNNKEL (reference sequence). The CDR3 contains 12 residues. The CDR3 here is CASSQDPGGYTF. CDR3 bases: TGTGCCAGCAGCCAAGACCCGGGAGGCTACACCTTC.

This clonotype was seen more than once but under ten times. The chain employs TRBV7-8 and TRBJ2-5, with 7 bases aligning to TRBD1. Unmatched junction bases numbered 5, after V lost 5 bases and J lost 5 bases. Looked up from germline, CDR1 is SGHVS and CDR2 is FQNEAQ. The CDR3 loop spans 13 amino acids. The DNA for the CDR3 is TGTGCCAGCAGCCCCGGGACAGAGGAGACCCAGTACTTC. It specifies CASSPGTEETQYF.

This chain connects TRBV5-1 to TRBJ2-7; possible D gene TRBD2, 5 bases. V was pared by 2 bases and J by 0 bases, with 15 bases between. CDR3 length: 16 amino acids. The germline V gene encodes CDR1 SGHRS and CDR2 YFSETQ. The CDR3: CASSLTSSWSSYEQYF. CDR3 DNA sequence: TGCGCCAGCAGCTTAACCTCTAGCTGGAGCTCCTACGAGCAGTACTTC.

The chain uses TRBV9 and TRBJ2-2; D is perhaps TRBD1 (6 bases). Germline CDR1 and CDR2: SGDLS and YYNGEE. Trimming left V 4 bases short and J 2 bases short, with 15 bases between. The CDR3 loop spans 16 amino acids. CDR3 amino acids: CASSIDRSSNTGELFF. The DNA of the CDR3 is TGTGCCAGCAGCATCGACAGGAGCTCTAACACCGGGGAGCTGTTTTTT.

The chain uses TRBV6-2 or TRBV6-3 and TRBJ2-5; D call uncertain. Trimming left V 6 bases short and J 1 base short, with 6 bases between. The CDR3 extends over 12 amino acids. The germline gives CDR1 MNHEY, CDR2 SVGEGT. The CDR3 sequence is CASSRPQETQYF. Written as DNA, the CDR3 is TGTGCCAGCAGCCGACCCCAAGAGACCCAGTACTTC.

The chain recombines TRBV7-2 with TRBJ1-2, with 7 bases that match TRBD1. CDR1 is SGHTA, CDR2 FQGNSA, per germline. Trimming at V came to 4 bases and at J to 8 bases, leaving 7 bases not matched to a gene. The CDR3 loop spans 13 amino acids. CDR3 amino acids: CASSYRDRRGYTF. The CDR3 DNA follows: TGTGCCAGCAGCTACCGGGACAGAAGAGGCTACACCTTC. Full variable domain (missing parts from reference TRBV7-2 and TRBJ1-2): GAGVSQSPSNKVTEKGKDVELRCDPISGHTALYWYRQSLGQGLEFLIYFQGNSAPDKSGLPSDRFSAERTGGSVSTLTIQRTQQEDSAVYLCASSYRDRRGYTFGSGTRLTVV.

The V gene is TRBV20-1, the J gene TRBJ2-1; weak D call: TRBD2 (6 bases). The V gene lost 7 bases and the J gene lost 5 bases, with 18 bases spanning the gap. CDR1 and CDR2 (germline): DFQATT, SNEGSKA (reference sequence). This CDR3 comprises 14 residues. CDR3 nucleotides: TGCAGTGGATGGGGGGACTCCGGACACAATGAGCAGTTCTTC. Translated, it gives CSGWGDSGHNEQFF.

This chain links TRBV5-6 with TRBJ2-1, with D maybe TRBD1 (6 bases). The CDR3 is 15 amino acids. Germline loops: CDR1 SGHDT, CDR2 YYEEEE. The V end was cut by 5 bases, the J end by 2 bases, with 14 bases between. The CDR3 loop is CASSQPTGPYNEQFF. CDR3 DNA: TGTGCCAGCAGTCAGCCGACAGGCCCCTACAATGAGCAGTTCTTC. The full variable domain, in which reference TRBV5-6 and TRBJ2-1 provide the parts outside the CDR3, is DAGVTQSPTHLIKTRGQQVTLRCSPKSGHDTVSWYQQALGQGPQFIFQYYEEEERQRGNFPDRFSGHQFPNYSSELNVNALLLGDSALYLCASSQPTGPYNEQFFGPGTRLTVL.

The chain links TRBV5-1 to TRBJ1-3; D not certain. Germline V CDR1 and CDR2: SGHRS, YFSETQ. The CDR3 runs to 15 residues. The germline V and J ends were trimmed by 4 bases and 0 bases, with 11 bases remaining between them. The CDR3 reads CASSAGITSGNTIYF. DNA of the CDR3: TGCGCCAGCAGCGCCGGGATAACCTCTGGAAACACCATATATTTT. Full variable domain (remainder filled in from reference TRBV5-1 and TRBJ1-3): KAGVTQTPRYLIKTRGQQVTLSCSPISGHRSVSWYQQTPGQGLQFLFEYFSETQRNKGNFPGRFSGRQFSNSRSEMNVSTLELGDSALYLCASSAGITSGNTIYFGEGSWLTVV.

The CDR3 sequence is CSVLRGGRETQYF. For the CDR3, the DNA is TGCAGTGTGTTGCGGGGGGGTCGAGAGACCCAGTACTTC. The chain combines TRBV20-1 with TRBJ2-5; 9 nucleotides align to TRBD2. CDR1 is DFQATT and CDR2 is SNEGSKA in the germline V gene (reference sequence). Germline trimming cut 7 bases from V and 4 bases from J; bases unmatched to any gene: 7. The CDR3 loop spans 13 amino acids.

The chain combines TRBV10-3 with TRBJ1-5; TRBD1 matches 7 bases. The V and J ends lost 4 bases and 6 bases, in that order; junction bases with no gene match: 3. Germline values: CDR1 ENHRY, CDR2 SYGVKD. The CDR3 has 13 amino acids. The CDR3 DNA sequence: TGTGCCATCAGTGCGGACAGGACTCAGCCCCAGCATTTT. Its translation is CAISADRTQPQHF.

In this sample, this clonotype turned up once. The V gene is TRBV20-1, the J gene TRBJ2-5, with D tentatively TRBD1 or TRBD2 (5 bases each). V was cut by 6 bases and J by 5 bases, with 13 bases left in between. The CDR3 is 12 amino acids. Germline V gives CDR1 DFQATT, CDR2 SNEGSKA (reference sequence). CDR3 in amino acids: CSATRGTETQYF. The CDR3 region has the DNA TGCAGTGCAACTAGGGGCACGGAGACCCAGTACTTC.

The chain is built from TRBV14 and TRBJ1-6; TRBD1 matches 9 bases. Germline CDR1 SGHDN, CDR2 FVKESK. The trim removed 4 bases at V and 5 bases at J, leaving 0 bases unmatched. CDR3 length: 14 amino acids. The CDR3 spells CASSRTGDNSPLHF. In DNA, the CDR3 is TGTGCCAGCAGCCGGACAGGGGATAATTCACCCCTCCACTTT. The complete variable domain, with remaining parts taken from reference TRBV14 and TRBJ1-6, reads EAGVTQFPSHSVIEKGQTVTLRCDPISGHDNLYWYRRVMGKEIKFLLHFVKESKQDESGMPNNRFLAERTGGTYSTLKVQPAELEDSGVYFCASSRTGDNSPLHFGNGTRLTVT.

The chain employs TRBV18 and TRBJ2-5; possibly TRBD2 for D (6 bases). CDR3 length equals 15 residues. V lost 2 bases to trimming and J lost 5 bases, with 15 bases between them. Germline lookup yields CDR1 KGHSH and CDR2 LQKENI. In DNA, the CDR3 is TGTGCCAGCTCACCAAACTCGGGAGTATGGGAGACCCAGTACTTC. It yields the protein CASSPNSGVWETQYF.

This chain joins TRBV7-2 and TRBJ1-2; TRBD1 might be the D (6 bases). The CDR3 contains 18 residues. Germline V lookup: CDR1 SGHTA, CDR2 FQGNSA. The V and J ends lost 1 base and 5 bases respectively, with 23 bases between them. The CDR3 DNA reads TGTGCCAGCAGCTTAGAGCTCGGGGGGCGCGCAGTGGCTTATGGCTACACCTTC. Amino acids: CASSLELGGRAVAYGYTF. The full variable domain, in which reference TRBV7-2 and TRBJ1-2 provide the parts outside the CDR3, is GAGVSQSPSNKVTEKGKDVELRCDPISGHTALYWYRQSLGQGLEFLIYFQGNSAPDKSGLPSDRFSAERTGGSVSTLTIQRTQQEDSAVYLCASSLELGGRAVAYGYTFGSGTRLTVV.

J is TRBJ2-6 and V is TRBV9; D may be TRBD1 (6 bases). CDR3 size: 15 residues. CDR1 is SGDLS and CDR2 is YYNGEE in the germline V gene. Deletions cut 3 bases from V and 2 bases from J, with 9 bases between. CDR3 amino acids: CASSAQGTGANVLTF. Here the CDR3 DNA reads TGTGCCAGCAGCGCACAGGGTACTGGGGCCAACGTCCTGACTTTC.

The rearrangement joins TRBV20-1 to TRBJ2-1; either TRBD1 or TRBD2 may supply D (5 bases each). This CDR3 spans 16 amino acids. The V gene lost 0 bases and the J gene lost 0 bases, with 12 bases spanning the gap. The germline gives CDR1 DFQATT, CDR2 SNEGSKA (reference sequence). The CDR3 spells CSARDHWGSSYNEQFF. As DNA, the CDR3 is TGCAGTGCTAGAGATCACTGGGGGAGCTCCTACAATGAGCAGTTCTTC.

This chain joins TRBV7-9 and TRBJ2-7; D not resolved. The germline CDR1 and CDR2 sequences are SEHNR and FQNEAQ (reference sequence). Trimming removed 5 bases at V and 4 bases at J, with 9 bases between. The CDR3 consists of 12 residues. The CDR3 DNA is TGTGCCAGCAGCACGGCTCGATACGAGCAGTACTTC. It specifies CASSTARYEQYF.

V and J are TRBV7-3 and TRBJ2-3; D is possibly TRBD2 (5 bases). The germline V gene encodes CDR1 SGHTA and CDR2 FQGTGA. V was cut by 1 base and J by 1 base, with 12 bases left in between. The CDR3 consists of 16 residues. The DNA for the CDR3 is TGTGCCAGCAGCTTAATCTCGGGAAAGGGCACAGATACGCAGTATTTT. Protein sequence: CASSLISGKGTDTQYF.

The genes are TRBV18 and TRBJ2-7; 11 bases line up with TRBD2. V was pared by 3 bases and J by 7 bases, with 8 bases of the junction left unmatched. This CDR3 is built from 15 residues. Germline loops: CDR1 KGHSH, CDR2 LQKENI. The CDR3: CASSPGTSGASEQYF. DNA of the CDR3: TGTGCCAGCTCACCCGGGACTAGCGGCGCCTCGGAGCAGTACTTC.

The chain couples TRBV11-3 to TRBJ1-4; the D is unclear. CDR1 and CDR2 (germline): SGHNT, YENEEA. The CDR3 has 13 amino acids. The germline V and J ends were trimmed by 5 bases and 7 bases, with 11 bases remaining between them. CDR3 nucleotide sequence: TGTGCCAGCAGCCCGCAGTTGGGTGAAAAACTGTTTTTT. It specifies CASSPQLGEKLFF.

The chain links TRBV10-2 to TRBJ2-3; D is undetermined. The length of the CDR3 is 12 residues. Trimming took off 4 bases at V and 0 bases at J, with 2 bases between the two ends. CDR1 WSHSY and CDR2 SAAADI come from the germline V gene. CDR3 nucleotide sequence: TGCGCCAGCAGTGTTAGCACAGATACGCAGTATTTT. Its protein is CASSVSTDTQYF.